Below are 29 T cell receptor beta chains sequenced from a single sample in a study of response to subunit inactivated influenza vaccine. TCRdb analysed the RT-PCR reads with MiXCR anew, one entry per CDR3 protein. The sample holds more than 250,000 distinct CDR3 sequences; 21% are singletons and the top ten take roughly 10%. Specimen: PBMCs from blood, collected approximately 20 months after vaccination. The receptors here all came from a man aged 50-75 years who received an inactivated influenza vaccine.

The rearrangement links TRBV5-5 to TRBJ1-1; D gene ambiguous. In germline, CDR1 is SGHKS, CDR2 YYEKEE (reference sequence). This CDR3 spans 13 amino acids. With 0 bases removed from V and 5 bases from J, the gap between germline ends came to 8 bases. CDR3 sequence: CASSLVSETEAFF. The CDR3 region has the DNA TGTGCCAGCAGCTTGGTGTCAGAGACTGAAGCTTTCTTT.

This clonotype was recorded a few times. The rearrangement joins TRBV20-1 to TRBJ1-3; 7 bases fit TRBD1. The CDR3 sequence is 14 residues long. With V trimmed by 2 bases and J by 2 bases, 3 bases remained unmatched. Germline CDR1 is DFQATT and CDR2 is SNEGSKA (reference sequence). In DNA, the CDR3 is TGCAGTGCTAGAACAGGGGAACCTGGAAACACCATATATTTT. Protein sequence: CSARTGEPGNTIYF.

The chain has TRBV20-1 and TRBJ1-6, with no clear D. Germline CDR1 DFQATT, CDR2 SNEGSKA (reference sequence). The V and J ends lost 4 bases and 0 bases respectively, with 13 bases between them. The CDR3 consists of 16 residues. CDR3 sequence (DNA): TGCAGTGCTAAGCGATCCGCGAGCTCCTATAATTCACCCCTCCACTTT. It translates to CSAKRSASSYNSPLHF.

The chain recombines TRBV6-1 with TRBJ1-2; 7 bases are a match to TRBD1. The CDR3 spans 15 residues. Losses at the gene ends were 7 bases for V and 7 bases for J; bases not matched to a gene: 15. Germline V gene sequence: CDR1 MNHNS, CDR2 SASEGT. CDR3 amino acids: CASTGRQGGTIGYTF. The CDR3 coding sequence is TGTGCCAGCACCGGCCGACAGGGTGGGACTATTGGCTACACCTTC.

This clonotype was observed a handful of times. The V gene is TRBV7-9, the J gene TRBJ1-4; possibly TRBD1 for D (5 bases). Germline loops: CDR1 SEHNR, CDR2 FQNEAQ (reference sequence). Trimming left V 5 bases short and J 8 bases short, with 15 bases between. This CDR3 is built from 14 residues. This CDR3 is CASSEGEVNEKLFF. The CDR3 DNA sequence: TGTGCCAGCAGCGAAGGGGAGGTGAACGAAAAACTGTTTTTT.

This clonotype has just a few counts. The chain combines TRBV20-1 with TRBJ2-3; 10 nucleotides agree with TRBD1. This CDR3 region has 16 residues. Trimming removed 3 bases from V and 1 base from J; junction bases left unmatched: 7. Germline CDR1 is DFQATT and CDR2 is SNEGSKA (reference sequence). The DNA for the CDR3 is TGCAGTGCTAGCAAACTGGGACAGGGGCGCACAGATACGCAGTATTTT. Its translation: CSASKLGQGRTDTQYF.

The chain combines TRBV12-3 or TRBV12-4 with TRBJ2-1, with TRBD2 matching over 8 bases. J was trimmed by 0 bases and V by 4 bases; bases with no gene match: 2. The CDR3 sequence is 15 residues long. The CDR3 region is CASSYSGASYNEQFF. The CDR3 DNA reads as TGTGCCAGCAGTTATAGCGGGGCCTCCTACAATGAGCAGTTCTTC.

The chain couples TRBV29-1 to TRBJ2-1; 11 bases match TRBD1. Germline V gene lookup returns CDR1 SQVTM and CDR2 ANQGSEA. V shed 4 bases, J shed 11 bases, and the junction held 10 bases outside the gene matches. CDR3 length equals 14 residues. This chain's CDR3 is CSVAGQGAPVQQFF. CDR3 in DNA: TGCAGCGTTGCTGGACAGGGGGCGCCGGTCCAGCAGTTCTTC.

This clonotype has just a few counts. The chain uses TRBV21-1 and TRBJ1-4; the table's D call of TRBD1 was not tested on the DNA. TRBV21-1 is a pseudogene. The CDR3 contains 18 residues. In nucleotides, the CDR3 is TGTGCCAGCAGCAAAGAGAGTAGACAGGGGGCAACTAATGAAAAACTGTTTTTT. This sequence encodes CASSKESRQGATNEKLFF.

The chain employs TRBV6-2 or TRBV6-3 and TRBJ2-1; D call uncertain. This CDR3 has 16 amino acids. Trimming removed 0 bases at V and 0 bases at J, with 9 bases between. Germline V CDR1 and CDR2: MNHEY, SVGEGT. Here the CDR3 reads CASSYSRESSYNEQFF. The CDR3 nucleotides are TGTGCCAGCAGTTACTCAAGGGAAAGCTCCTACAATGAGCAGTTCTTC.

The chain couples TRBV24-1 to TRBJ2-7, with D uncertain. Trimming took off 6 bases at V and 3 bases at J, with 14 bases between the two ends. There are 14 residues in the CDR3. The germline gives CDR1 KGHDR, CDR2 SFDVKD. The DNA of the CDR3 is TGTGCCACCAGTCCCCCGGTTGGGCTCTACGAGCAGTACTTC. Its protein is CATSPPVGLYEQYF.

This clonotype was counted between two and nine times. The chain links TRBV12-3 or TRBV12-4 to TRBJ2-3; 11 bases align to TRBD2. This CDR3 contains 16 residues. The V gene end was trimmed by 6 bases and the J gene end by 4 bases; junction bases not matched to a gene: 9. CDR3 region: CASSSLTSGDPDTQYF. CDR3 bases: TGTGCCAGCAGCTCTCTGACTAGCGGGGACCCAGATACGCAGTATTTT.

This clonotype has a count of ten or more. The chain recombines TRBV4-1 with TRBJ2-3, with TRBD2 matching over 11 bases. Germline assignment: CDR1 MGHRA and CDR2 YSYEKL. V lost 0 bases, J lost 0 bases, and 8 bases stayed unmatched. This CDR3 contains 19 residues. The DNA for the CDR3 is TGCGCCAGCAGCCAAGATTTAATAGCGGGGGGGATAAGCACAGATACGCAGTATTTT. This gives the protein CASSQDLIAGGISTDTQYF.

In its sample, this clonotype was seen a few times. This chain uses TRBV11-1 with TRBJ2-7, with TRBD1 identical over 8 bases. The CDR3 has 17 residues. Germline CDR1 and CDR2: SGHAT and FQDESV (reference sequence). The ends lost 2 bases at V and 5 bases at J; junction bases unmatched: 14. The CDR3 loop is CASSLPTWRQGIHEQYF. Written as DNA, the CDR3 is TGTGCCAGCAGCTTACCAACTTGGAGACAGGGGATCCACGAGCAGTACTTC.

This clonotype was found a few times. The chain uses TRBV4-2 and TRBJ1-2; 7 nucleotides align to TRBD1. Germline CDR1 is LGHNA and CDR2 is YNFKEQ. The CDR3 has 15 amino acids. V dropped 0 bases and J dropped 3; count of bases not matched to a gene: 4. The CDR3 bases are TGTGCCAGCAGCCAAGAAACAGGGACAGACTATGGCTACACCTTC. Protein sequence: CASSQETGTDYGYTF.

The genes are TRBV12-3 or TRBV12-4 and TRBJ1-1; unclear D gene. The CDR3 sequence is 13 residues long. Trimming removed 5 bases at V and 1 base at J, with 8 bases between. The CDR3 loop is CASSIRKNTEAFF. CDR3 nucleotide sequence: TGTGCCAGCAGTATAAGGAAGAACACTGAAGCTTTCTTT.

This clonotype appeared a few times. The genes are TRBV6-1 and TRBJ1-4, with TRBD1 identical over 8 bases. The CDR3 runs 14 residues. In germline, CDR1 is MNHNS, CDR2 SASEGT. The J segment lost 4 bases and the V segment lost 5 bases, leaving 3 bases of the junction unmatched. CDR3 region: CASSKDRVNEKLFF. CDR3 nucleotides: TGTGCCAGCAGTAAGGACAGGGTTAATGAAAAACTGTTTTTT.

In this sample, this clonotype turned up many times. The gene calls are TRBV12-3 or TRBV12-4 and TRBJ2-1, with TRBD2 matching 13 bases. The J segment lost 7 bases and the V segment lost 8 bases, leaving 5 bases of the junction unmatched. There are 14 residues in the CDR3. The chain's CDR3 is CASGLAGAGNEQFF. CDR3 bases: TGTGCCAGCGGACTAGCGGGAGCAGGAAATGAGCAGTTCTTC.

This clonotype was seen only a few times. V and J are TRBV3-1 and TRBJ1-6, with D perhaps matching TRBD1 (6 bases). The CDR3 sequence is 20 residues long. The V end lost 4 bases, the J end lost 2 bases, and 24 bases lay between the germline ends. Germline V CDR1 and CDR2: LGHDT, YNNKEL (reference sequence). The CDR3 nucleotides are TGTGCCAGCAGCCCTCGGACAGTCCCGACGTTGGTTACCTATAATTCACCCCTCCACTTT. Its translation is CASSPRTVPTLVTYNSPLHF.

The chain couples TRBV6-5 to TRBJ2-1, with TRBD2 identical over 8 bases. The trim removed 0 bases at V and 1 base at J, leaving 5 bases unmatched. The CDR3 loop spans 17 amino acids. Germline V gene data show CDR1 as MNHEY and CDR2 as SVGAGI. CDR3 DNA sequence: TGTGCCAGCAGTTACTCTCCCGGGACTAGGTCCTACAATGAGCAGTTCTTC. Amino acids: CASSYSPGTRSYNEQFF.

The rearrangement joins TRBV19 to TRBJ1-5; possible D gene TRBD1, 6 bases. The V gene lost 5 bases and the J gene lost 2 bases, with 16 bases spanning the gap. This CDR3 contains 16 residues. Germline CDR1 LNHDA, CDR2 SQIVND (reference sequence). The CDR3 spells CASSDRWTAGNQPQHF. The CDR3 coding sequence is TGTGCCAGTAGTGACAGGTGGACTGCAGGCAATCAGCCCCAGCATTTT.

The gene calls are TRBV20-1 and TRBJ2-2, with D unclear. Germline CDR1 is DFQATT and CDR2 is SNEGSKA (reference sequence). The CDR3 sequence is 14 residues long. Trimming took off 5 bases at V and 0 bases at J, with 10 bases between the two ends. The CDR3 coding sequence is TGCAGTGCTGTCGAGGTTACGAACACCGGGGAGCTGTTTTTT. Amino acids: CSAVEVTNTGELFF.

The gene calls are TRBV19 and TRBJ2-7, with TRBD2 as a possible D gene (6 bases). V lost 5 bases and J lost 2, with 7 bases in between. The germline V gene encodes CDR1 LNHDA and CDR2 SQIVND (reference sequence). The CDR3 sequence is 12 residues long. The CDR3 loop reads CASSGGTYEQYF. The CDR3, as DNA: TGTGCCAGTAGTGGCGGGACCTACGAGCAGTACTTC.

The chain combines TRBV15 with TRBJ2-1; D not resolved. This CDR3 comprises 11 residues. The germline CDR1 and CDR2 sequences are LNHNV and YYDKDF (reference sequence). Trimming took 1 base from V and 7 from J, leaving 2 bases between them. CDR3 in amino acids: CATSRVNEQFF. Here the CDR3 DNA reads TGTGCCACCAGCAGAGTAAATGAGCAGTTCTTC.

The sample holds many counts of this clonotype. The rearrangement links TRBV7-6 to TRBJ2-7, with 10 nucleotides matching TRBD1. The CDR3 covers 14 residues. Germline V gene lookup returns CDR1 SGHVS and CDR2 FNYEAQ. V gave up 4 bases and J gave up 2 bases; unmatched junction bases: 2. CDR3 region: CASSSGTGAYEQYF. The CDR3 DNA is TGTGCCAGCAGCTCCGGGACAGGGGCCTACGAGCAGTACTTC.

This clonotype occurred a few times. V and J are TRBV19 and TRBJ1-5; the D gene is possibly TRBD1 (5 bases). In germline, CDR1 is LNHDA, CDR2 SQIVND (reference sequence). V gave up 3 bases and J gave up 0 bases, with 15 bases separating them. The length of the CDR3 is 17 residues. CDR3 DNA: TGTGCCAGTAGTATCCTCGCTGAGGGGCCTAGCAATCAGCCCCAGCATTTT. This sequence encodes CASSILAEGPSNQPQHF.

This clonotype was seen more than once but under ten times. The CDR3 spells CASSISRFSGYEQYF. CDR3 DNA sequence: TGTGCCAGCAGCATAAGCCGATTCTCGGGGTACGAGCAGTACTTC. The genes are TRBV7-2 and TRBJ2-7, with D possibly matching TRBD2 (5 bases). Germline-derived CDR1 and CDR2 are SGHTA and FQGNSA. The CDR3 contains 15 residues. V gave up 5 bases and J gave up 4 bases, with 18 bases separating them.

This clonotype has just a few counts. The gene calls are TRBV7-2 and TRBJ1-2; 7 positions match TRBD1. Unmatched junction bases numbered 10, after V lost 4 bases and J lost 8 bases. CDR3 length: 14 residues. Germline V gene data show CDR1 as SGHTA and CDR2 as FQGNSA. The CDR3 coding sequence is TGTGCCAGCAGCTGGGACAGCGTTGGTTCGGGCTACACCTTC. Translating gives CASSWDSVGSGYTF.

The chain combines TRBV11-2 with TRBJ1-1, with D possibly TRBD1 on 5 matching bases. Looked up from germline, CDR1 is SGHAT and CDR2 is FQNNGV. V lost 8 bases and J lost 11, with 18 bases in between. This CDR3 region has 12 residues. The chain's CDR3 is CASRGSPIDAFF. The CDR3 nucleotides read TGTGCCAGCCGGGGCAGTCCGATTGACGCTTTCTTT.